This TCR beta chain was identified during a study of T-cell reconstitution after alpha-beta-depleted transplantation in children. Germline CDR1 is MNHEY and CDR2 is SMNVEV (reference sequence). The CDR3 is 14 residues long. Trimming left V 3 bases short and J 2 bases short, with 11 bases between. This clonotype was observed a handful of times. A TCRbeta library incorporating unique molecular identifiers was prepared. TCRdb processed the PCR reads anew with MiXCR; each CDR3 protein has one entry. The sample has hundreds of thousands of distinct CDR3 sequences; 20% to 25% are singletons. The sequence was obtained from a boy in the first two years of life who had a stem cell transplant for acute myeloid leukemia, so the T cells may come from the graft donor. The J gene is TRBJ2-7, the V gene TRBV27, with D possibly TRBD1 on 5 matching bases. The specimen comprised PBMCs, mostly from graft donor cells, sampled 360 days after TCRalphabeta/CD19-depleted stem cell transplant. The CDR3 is CASSLGQAPYEQYF. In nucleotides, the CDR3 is TGTGCCAGCAGTTTGGGGCAGGCCCCCTACGAGCAGTACTTC.